What follows are 10 T cell receptor beta chains derived from one specimen sequenced in a study of cytomegalovirus exposure and HLA in healthy donors. PCR involved 60 Vbeta and 13 Jbeta primers. TCRdb keeps only in-frame clones here, not all; method: immunoSEQ multiplex PCR. The data show 80,000 or so clones, around four fifths seen once. The sample consisted of PBMCs. These receptors all stem from a man aged 45 to 65 in good health and CMV-seropositive.

This sequence joins TRBV25-1 and TRBJ1-2; D possibly corresponds to TRBD1 (5 bases). The CDR3 has 14 amino acids. Trimming removed 4 bases at V and 4 bases at J, with 13 bases between. The germline V gene encodes CDR1 MGHDK and CDR2 SYGVNS. This chain's CDR3 is CASSALGLVYGYTF. DNA of the CDR3: TGTGCCAGCAGTGCCCTGGGACTGGTCTATGGCTACACCTTC.

In this sample, this clone turned up once. The chain recombines TRBV7-9 with TRBJ2-2; 8 bases align to TRBD1. This CDR3 has 16 residues. V shed 5 bases and J 5 bases; nucleotides not matched to a gene: 10. Germline CDR1 is SEHNR and CDR2 is FQNEAQ (reference sequence). The CDR3 region is CASSTSPGGRTGELFF. CDR3 sequence (DNA): TGTGCCAGCAGCACCTCCCCAGGGGGCCGTACCGGGGAGCTGTTTTTT.

As concerns this clone: The germline gene is not matched at one end of the junction; a read error may be the cause. This rearrangement joins TRBV2 to TRBJ2-6, with 14 bases that match TRBD2. The CDR3 length is 17 residues. From germline, CDR1 is SNHLY and CDR2 FYNNEI. The CDR3, as DNA: TGTGCCCTATGGGGGACTAGCGGGAGTAATGGGGCCAACGGCCTGACTTTC. This translates into CALWGTSGSNGANGLTF.

This clone was seen a single time. This sequence joins TRBV7-9 and TRBJ1-1; 12 nucleotides agree with TRBD1. V dropped 5 bases and J dropped 4; count of bases not matched to a gene: 8. The CDR3 is made up of 16 amino acids. The germline V gene has CDR1 SEHNR and CDR2 FQNEAQ (reference sequence). CDR3 sequence: CASSPGTGGLGTEAFF. DNA of the CDR3: TGTGCCAGCAGCCCCGGGACAGGGGGCTTGGGCACTGAAGCTTTCTTT.

For the CDR3, the DNA is TGCGCCAGCACTCTCTTTAGCGCAAGCTCCTACGAGCAGTACTTC. Protein: CASTLFSASSYEQYF. V is TRBV5-1 and J is TRBJ2-7; D possibly corresponds to TRBD2 (5 bases). The germline V gene encodes CDR1 SGHRS and CDR2 YFSETQ. The CDR3 has 15 residues. With 6 bases removed from V and 0 bases from J, the gap between germline ends came to 16 bases.

The rearrangement links TRBV7-9 to TRBJ2-5, with 10 bases fitting TRBD2. The CDR3 runs 15 residues. V dropped 5 bases and J dropped 5; count of bases not matched to a gene: 8. Germline V gene sequence: CDR1 SEHNR, CDR2 FQNEAQ (reference sequence). The DNA of the CDR3 is TGTGCCAGCAGCGAAATGGGAGCGGGAGGGGAGACCCAGTACTTC. The encoded protein is CASSEMGAGGETQYF.

In its sample, this clone was seen once. The genes are TRBV5-1 and TRBJ2-2, with a tentative D call TRBD1 (5 bases). Germline V gene sequence: CDR1 SGHRS, CDR2 YFSETQ. The CDR3 extends over 14 amino acids. V lost 3 bases and J lost 0, with 6 bases in between. The CDR3 DNA reads as TGCGCCAGCAGCTCAGGGTCGAACACCGGGGAGCTGTTTTTT. This translates into CASSSGSNTGELFF.

This chain connects TRBV7-2 to TRBJ2-2, with TRBD1 matching 9 bases. The V gene end was trimmed by 4 bases and the J gene end by 4 bases; junction bases not matched to a gene: 7. There are 16 residues in the CDR3. Germline CDR1 SGHTA, CDR2 FQGNSA. The CDR3 DNA follows: TGTGCCAGCAGCTACCTTCCGGGACAGGGCACCGGGGAGCTGTTTTTT. It codes for CASSYLPGQGTGELFF.

This sequence joins TRBV11-2 and TRBJ2-7; 7 nucleotides match TRBD2. V was pared by 5 bases and J by 6 bases, with 10 bases of the junction left unmatched. In germline, CDR1 is SGHAT, CDR2 FQNNGV. This CDR3 contains 14 residues. The CDR3 DNA is TGTGCCAGCAGCACGACTAACGGGGGGACCGAGCAGTACTTC. Amino acids: CASSTTNGGTEQYF.

The V gene is TRBV5-8, the J gene TRBJ1-6; D not certain. The germline gives CDR1 SGHTS, CDR2 YDEGEE. This CDR3 is built from 20 residues. V was clipped by 4 bases and J by 6 bases, with 29 bases between them. CDR3 sequence (DNA): TGTGCCAGCAGCCTCGAAAGCACTGCGGGGAGGGTTGGGATTAATTCACCCCTCCACTTT. This sequence encodes CASSLESTAGRVGINSPLHF.